The 12 T cell receptor beta chains below were found in one sample sequenced in a study of blood T cell repertoires in COVID-19. TCRdb's table, derived via immunoSEQ multiplex PCR, lists solely in-frame clones and lacks some. Among approximately 230,000 clones listed, roughly 80% were seen once. Sample: peripheral blood. These receptors all stem from a woman older than 75 with active or convalescent COVID-19.

The V call is TRBV19, the J call TRBJ1-2; TRBD1 aligns across 10 bases. CDR3 length equals 18 residues. Trimming took 0 bases from V and 2 from J; bases not matched to a gene: 9. CDR1 is LNHDA, CDR2 SQIVND, per germline (reference sequence). CDR3 sequence: CASSIDLRQGAPNYGYTF. The CDR3 DNA is TGTGCCAGTAGTATAGATCTGAGACAGGGGGCACCCAACTATGGCTACACCTTC.

This chain connects TRBV3-1 (or the pseudogene TRBV3-2) to TRBJ2-1; the D gene is possibly TRBD2 (6 bases). Per the germline V gene, CDR1 is LGHDT and CDR2 is YNNKEL (reference sequence). This CDR3 comprises 16 residues. Trimming took 1 base from V and 6 from J, leaving 16 bases between them. Here the CDR3 reads CASSQGNSGVLNEQFF. As DNA, the CDR3 is TGTGCCAGCAGCCAAGGAAATAGCGGAGTTCTCAATGAGCAGTTCTTC.

The rearrangement joins TRBV5-1 to TRBJ2-1; 8 bases align to TRBD1. The CDR3 loop spans 16 amino acids. Germline V lookup: CDR1 SGHRS, CDR2 YFSETQ. The junction had 10 bases not matched to a gene; V was cut back by 1 base and J by 7 bases. CDR3: CASSLSRRTGSNEQFF. The CDR3 coding sequence is TGCGCCAGCAGCTTGTCCCGCAGGACAGGGTCGAATGAGCAGTTCTTC. Variable domain in full (rest from reference TRBV5-1 and TRBJ2-1): KAGVTQTPRYLIKTRGQQVTLSCSPISGHRSVSWYQQTPGQGLQFLFEYFSETQRNKGNFPGRFSGRQFSNSRSEMNVSTLELGDSALYLCASSLSRRTGSNEQFFGPGTRLTVL.

The J gene is TRBJ1-3, the V gene TRBV6-1; D uncertain. The CDR3 sequence is 18 residues long. V lost 3 bases and J 0 bases, leaving 18 bases between the germline ends. Germline CDR1 and CDR2: MNHNS and SASEGT. The CDR3 is CASSDNWVGGDSGNTIYF. The CDR3 DNA reads TGTGCCAGCAGTGATAACTGGGTCGGCGGTGACTCTGGAAACACCATATATTTT.

This clone has just a few counts. The gene calls are TRBV11-2 and TRBJ1-1, with 8 nucleotides matching TRBD1. The CDR3 covers 14 residues. CDR1 is SGHAT and CDR2 is FQNNGV in the germline V gene. The V gene end was trimmed by 4 bases and the J gene end by 5 bases; junction bases not matched to a gene: 6. The CDR3 DNA reads as TGTGCCAGCAGCTCCGTCAGGGGGCGTACTGAAGCTTTCTTT. This sequence encodes CASSSVRGRTEAFF.

The chain employs TRBV3-1 (or the pseudogene TRBV3-2) and TRBJ2-1; D perhaps matches TRBD2 (6 bases). The CDR3 contains 16 residues. The germline V and J ends were trimmed by 4 bases and 3 bases, with 16 bases remaining between them. Germline assignment: CDR1 LGHDT and CDR2 YNNKEL (reference sequence). This CDR3 reads CASSLGTPTDYNEQFF. The CDR3 DNA is TGTGCCAGCAGCCTAGGGACTCCGACCGACTACAATGAGCAGTTCTTC.

V gene TRBV19 combines with J gene TRBJ2-1; 12 bases agree with TRBD2. In germline, CDR1 is LNHDA, CDR2 SQIVND (reference sequence). The length of the CDR3 is 18 residues. J lost 2 bases, V lost 5 bases, and 10 bases had no gene match. The CDR3 protein is CASSSHLLAGGPYNEQFF. The CDR3 bases are TGTGCCAGTAGTTCCCACTTACTAGCGGGAGGCCCCTACAATGAGCAGTTCTTC.

The DNA of the CDR3 is TGTGCCAGCTCCCCCGGGACAGGGGTCCTTCAGCCCCAGCATTTT. Amino acids: CASSPGTGVLQPQHF. The rearrangement uses TRBV18 and TRBJ1-5; 10 bases line up with TRBD1. The V gene end was trimmed by 6 bases and the J gene end by 6 bases; junction bases not matched to a gene: 8. Germline CDR1 is KGHSH and CDR2 is LQKENI. This CDR3 is 15 amino acids long.

V gene TRBV2 combines with J gene TRBJ1-4, with TRBD1 identical over 7 bases. The CDR3 covers 11 residues. With 11 bases clipped from V and 11 bases from J, the junction kept 8 bases outside the gene matches. Germline V gene data show CDR1 as SNHLY and CDR2 as FYNNEI. The CDR3 DNA sequence: TGTGCCGGACAGGATGGCACGAAACTGTTTTTT. Residues: CAGQDGTKLFF.

This clone was seen once. This chain connects TRBV28 to TRBJ1-6; TRBD1 matches 7 bases. From germline, CDR1 is MDHEN and CDR2 SYDVKM. This CDR3 is 14 amino acids long. Unmatched junction bases numbered 3, after V lost 3 bases and J lost 7 bases. The CDR3 is CASSFVRGNSPLHF. In DNA, the CDR3 is TGTGCCAGCAGTTTTGTCAGGGGGAATTCACCCCTCCACTTT. Filled out from reference TRBV28 and TRBJ1-6, the complete variable domain reads DVKVTQSSRYLVKRTGEKVFLECVQDMDHENMFWYRQDPGLGLRLIYFSYDVKMKEKGDIPEGYSVSREKKERFSLILESASTNQTSMYLCASSFVRGNSPLHFGNGTRLTVT.

The chain couples TRBV10-3 to TRBJ2-3, with a tentative D call TRBD1 (5 bases). The ends were cut back, 6 bases at V and 0 bases at J, with 19 bases in the middle. Germline CDR1 is ENHRY and CDR2 is SYGVKD. The CDR3 sequence is 17 residues long. As DNA, the CDR3 is TGTGCCATCAGCATCGGTTTTATTACAGGAAGCACAGATACGCAGTATTTT. This gives the protein CAISIGFITGSTDTQYF.

The chain carries TRBV6-5 and TRBJ2-2, with TRBD1 matching 9 bases. CDR3 length equals 14 residues. Trimming at V came to 8 bases and at J to 3 bases, leaving 4 bases not matched to a gene. Germline V CDR1 and CDR2: MNHEY, SVGAGI. The CDR3 nucleotides are TGTGCCAGCGGGGGACAGGGCCACACCGGGGAGCTGTTTTTT. As protein: CASGGQGHTGELFF.